This passage covers 26 T cell receptor beta chains from one sample sequenced in a study of vaccination and CD4 T cells after COVID-19. Stated treatment: approximately nine-day PBMC culture with coronavirus spike peptide pools or control peptides (ViraFEST assay). At the Johns Hopkins FTIC core, DNA taken from cultured CD4+ T cells was sequenced by way of the Oncomine TCR Beta short-read assay. TCRdb itself ran the PCR reads through MiXCR, one entry per CDR3 protein. The repertoire includes 9,500 to 15,000 distinct CDR3 sequences, 45% to 65% of them detected once, and approximately 24% sits in the top ten. What these receptors recognize is not known. The specimen was CD4+ T cells from blood, cultured in vitro. Every receptor here comes from a human donor who had recovered from COVID-19.

A word on this clonotype: A junction boundary mismatches the germline segment, possibly from a read error. The chain joins TRBV28 to TRBJ1-5; TRBD1 is a possible D gene (5 bases). Germline V CDR1 and CDR2: MDHEN, SYDVKM. The length of the CDR3 is 13 residues. The CDR3 sequence: CAILNRGTQAQHF. The CDR3 DNA follows: TGTGCCATCCTCAACCGGGGCACTCAGGCCCAGCATTTT.

This clonotype has more than one count but fewer than ten. V gene TRBV7-2 combines with J gene TRBJ2-7, with a weak D call TRBD1 (6 bases). The CDR3 loop spans 15 amino acids. Germline V gene sequence: CDR1 SGHTA, CDR2 FQGNSA. Trimming shortened V by 1 base and J by 11 bases, and 21 bases separated the two germline ends. CDR3 coding DNA: TGTGCCAGCAGCTTAGAGGGGGTTAGGGTATCGAGCAAGTACTTC. Protein product: CASSLEGVRVSSKYF. Variable domain in full (rest from reference TRBV7-2 and TRBJ2-7): GAGVSQSPSNKVTEKGKDVELRCDPISGHTALYWYRQSLGQGLEFLIYFQGNSAPDKSGLPSDRFSAERTGGSVSTLTIQRTQQEDSAVYLCASSLEGVRVSSKYFGPGTRLTVT.

This clonotype was seen a handful of times. The chain has TRBV19 and TRBJ2-2; a weak D match, TRBD1 (5 bases). Between the trimmed V and J ends, which lost 3 bases and 7 bases, there was a span of 12 bases. CDR3 size: 14 residues. Germline CDR1 and CDR2: LNHDA and SQIVND (reference sequence). The CDR3 DNA follows: TGTGCCAGTAGTATGGCCTCAGGGATCGGGGAGCTGTTTTTT. Translating gives CASSMASGIGELFF. Variable domain in full (rest from reference TRBV19 and TRBJ2-2): DGGITQSPKYLFRKEGQNVTLSCEQNLNHDAMYWYRQDPGQGLRLIYYSQIVNDFQKGDIAEGYSVSREKKESFPLTVTSAQKNPTAFYLCASSMASGIGELFFGEGSRLTVL.

Regarding this clonotype: One end of the junction fails to match germline, which may point to a read error. V gene TRBV20-1 combines with J gene TRBJ2-7; TRBD1 might be the D (6 bases). Per germline, CDR1 DFQATT and CDR2 SNEGSKA (reference sequence). This CDR3 is 13 amino acids long. The CDR3 region has the DNA TGCAGTGCTAGGGGCACAGGGTTTGAAAGGGCCGACTTC. Its protein is CSARGTGFERADF.

This clonotype was seen once. This chain connects TRBV10-3 to TRBJ1-1, with no clear D. The germline V gene has CDR1 ENHRY and CDR2 SYGVKD. V gave up 6 bases and J gave up 0 bases, with 14 bases separating them. The CDR3 totals 15 residues. In nucleotides, the CDR3 is TGTGCCATCAGCCGCTTTGAGGTCGTGAACACTGAAGCTTTCTTT. Protein: CAISRFEVVNTEAFF.

V is TRBV28 and J is TRBJ1-2, with D uncertain. The V and J ends lost 8 bases and 1 base respectively, with 11 bases between them. The CDR3 has 13 residues. Germline loops: CDR1 MDHEN, CDR2 SYDVKM. This CDR3 is CASQRLFNYGYTF. CDR3 sequence (DNA): TGTGCCAGCCAACGACTGTTTAACTATGGCTACACCTTC.

This clonotype was recorded once. The V gene is TRBV9, the J gene TRBJ2-7; 9 nucleotides align to TRBD2. The length of the CDR3 is 15 residues. The germline V gene encodes CDR1 SGDLS and CDR2 YYNGEE. After removal of 0 bases from V and 2 bases from J, the junction contained 3 bases not matched to a gene. The CDR3 nucleotides are TGTGCCAGCAGCGTAGGGAGCGGGGGGCCCTACGAGCAGTACTTC. As protein: CASSVGSGGPYEQYF.

This rearrangement joins TRBV5-1 to TRBJ2-1, with 8 bases aligning to TRBD1. The CDR3 extends over 15 amino acids. Trimming removed 5 bases from V and 0 bases from J; junction bases left unmatched: 4. CDR1 SGHRS and CDR2 YFSETQ come from the germline V gene. CDR3 sequence: CASSPGTGSYNEQFF. DNA for the CDR3: TGCGCCAGCAGTCCAGGGACAGGCTCCTACAATGAGCAGTTCTTC.

The table lists this clonotype with a few counts. The chain links TRBV6-1 to TRBJ1-2; 10 nucleotides match TRBD1. V lost 6 bases and J lost 8; bases outside the gene matches: 6. Germline assignment: CDR1 MNHNS and CDR2 SASEGT. CDR3 length equals 13 residues. CDR3 protein: CASSLDRGTGYTF. The CDR3 coding sequence is TGTGCCAGCAGCCTGGACAGGGGGACGGGCTACACCTTC.

This clonotype was seen a handful of times. The chain links TRBV25-1 to TRBJ1-2; unclear D gene. The CDR3 spans 13 residues. In germline, CDR1 is MGHDK, CDR2 SYGVNS. The ends were cut back, 5 bases at V and 7 bases at J, with 14 bases in the middle. This CDR3 is CASSKNYIGGYTF. The DNA of the CDR3 is TGTGCCAGCAGTAAAAACTACATCGGTGGCTACACCTTC.

The V gene is TRBV2, the J gene TRBJ1-2; D gene uncertain. The CDR3 spans 13 residues. In germline, CDR1 is SNHLY, CDR2 FYNNEI. Between the trimmed V and J ends, which lost 6 bases and 7 bases, there was a span of 15 bases. The CDR3, as DNA: TGTGCCAGCAGCCCCGGCCCACTCGGTGGCTACACCTTC. Protein: CASSPGPLGGYTF.

This clonotype appeared a few times. The chain links TRBV20-1 to TRBJ2-2; 8 positions agree with TRBD1. CDR1 is DFQATT and CDR2 is SNEGSKA in the germline V gene (reference sequence). Losses at the gene ends were 6 bases for V and 1 base for J; bases not matched to a gene: 4. This CDR3 is 14 amino acids long. CDR3 bases: TGCAGTGCCCCCGACAGGGGGAACACCGGGGAGCTGTTTTTT. Residues: CSAPDRGNTGELFF.

The genes are TRBV19 and TRBJ1-5; D is perhaps TRBD1 (5 bases). This CDR3 has 17 residues. The ends were cut back, 3 bases at V and 5 bases at J, with 20 bases in the middle. Germline-derived CDR1 and CDR2 are LNHDA and SQIVND (reference sequence). The CDR3 nucleotides read TGTGCCAGTAGTATCCCTTCTTATCGGCAGGGCCATCAGCCCCAGCATTTT. Translation gives CASSIPSYRQGHQPQHF.

This clonotype was observed a few times. The chain combines TRBV30 with TRBJ1-2; the D gene is possibly TRBD1 (5 bases). V lost 0 bases, J lost 6 bases, and 17 bases lay in between. Germline V gene lookup returns CDR1 GTSNPN and CDR2 SVGIG (reference sequence). The CDR3 extends over 15 amino acids. CDR3 amino acids: CAWSVRGRGSHGYTF. DNA of the CDR3: TGTGCCTGGAGTGTACGGGGAAGGGGCTCTCATGGCTACACCTTC.

A few counts support this clonotype. The rearrangement uses TRBV19 and TRBJ1-2, with D uncertain. CDR1 LNHDA and CDR2 SQIVND come from the germline V gene (reference sequence). This CDR3 is 11 amino acids long. V was clipped by 6 bases and J by 6 bases, with 8 bases between them. CDR3 sequence (DNA): TGTGCCAGTAGGATTGGGGATGGCTACACCTTC. Amino acids: CASRIGDGYTF.

The chain uses TRBV7-2 and TRBJ1-2, with 9 bases matching TRBD1. The CDR3 consists of 15 residues. Germline V gene sequence: CDR1 SGHTA, CDR2 FQGNSA. Trimming removed 1 base from V and 8 bases from J; junction bases left unmatched: 8. The CDR3 DNA is TGTGCCAGCAGCTTAGGGGGCGGGGACAGGGAAGGCTACACCTTC. This gives the protein CASSLGGGDREGYTF.

CDR3 in amino acids: CASRAANTEAFF. The CDR3 region has the DNA TGTGCCAGCCGGGCCGCGAACACTGAAGCTTTCTTT. The rearrangement joins TRBV28 to TRBJ1-1, with D unclear. The CDR3 loop spans 12 amino acids. V gave up 8 bases and J gave up 1 base, with 8 bases separating them. From germline, CDR1 is MDHEN and CDR2 SYDVKM.

The count of this clonotype is one. V usage is TRBV20-1 and J usage is TRBJ2-1; the match to TRBD2 covers 7 bases. Germline CDR1 and CDR2: DFQATT and SNEGSKA (reference sequence). CDR3 length equals 16 residues. J lost 0 bases, V lost 0 bases, and 5 bases had no gene match. Written as DNA, the CDR3 is TGCAGTGCTAGAGATTCTCGCGGGAGCTCCTACAATGAGCAGTTCTTC. It translates to CSARDSRGSSYNEQFF.

The chain has TRBV5-8 and TRBJ2-1, with D perhaps being TRBD1 or TRBD2 (5 bases each). V was trimmed by 4 bases and J by 3 bases, leaving 14 bases between them. This CDR3 region has 15 residues. Germline V gene lookup returns CDR1 SGHTS and CDR2 YDEGEE. As DNA, the CDR3 is TGTGCCAGCAGCCCGGGACCAGGTGGCTACAATGAGCAGTTCTTC. This sequence encodes CASSPGPGGYNEQFF. The whole variable domain, filled in from reference TRBV5-8 and TRBJ2-1, reads EAGVTQSPTHLIKTRGQQATLRCSPISGHTSVYWYQQALGLGLQFLLWYDEGEERNRGNFPPRFSGRQFPNYSSELNVNALELEDSALYLCASSPGPGGYNEQFFGPGTRLTVL.

V is TRBV4-3 and J is TRBJ2-7, with D possibly TRBD2 on 7 matching bases. There are 16 residues in the CDR3. Germline V CDR1 and CDR2: LGHNA, YSLEER. V was trimmed by 4 bases and J by 3 bases, leaving 19 bases between them. The CDR3, as DNA: TGCGCCAGCAGCCGAGCCCTGGGAGCGGGACACTACGAGCAGTACTTC. It yields the protein CASSRALGAGHYEQYF.

The CDR3 sequence is CASSVRQGWADTQYF. The CDR3 bases are TGTGCCAGCAGCGTGCGACAGGGGTGGGCAGATACGCAGTATTTT. The chain links TRBV9 to TRBJ2-3; 8 positions match TRBD1. Trimming removed 2 bases from V and 4 bases from J; junction bases left unmatched: 6. Germline V CDR1 and CDR2: SGDLS, YYNGEE. The CDR3 loop spans 15 amino acids. The full variable domain, its missing parts supplied by reference TRBV9 and TRBJ2-3, is DSGVTQTPKHLITATGQRVTLRCSPRSGDLSVYWYQQSLDQGLQFLIQYYNGEERAKGNILERFSAQQFPDLHSELNLSSLELGDSALYFCASSVRQGWADTQYFGPGTRLTVL.

The chain carries TRBV15 and TRBJ1-5, with 7 bases aligning to TRBD1. The CDR3 spans 17 residues. From germline, CDR1 is LNHNV and CDR2 YYDKDF (reference sequence). J was trimmed by 6 bases and V by 0 bases; bases with no gene match: 11. CDR3 DNA: TGTGCCACCAGCAGAGATGGGCGCGGCAGGGGGGGTCAGCCCCAGCATTTT. Protein product: CATSRDGRGRGGQPQHF.

The chain carries TRBV20-1 and TRBJ1-5, with D uncertain. The germline V gene has CDR1 DFQATT and CDR2 SNEGSKA (reference sequence). Trimming stripped 0 bases from V and 5 bases from J, with 8 bases between. The CDR3 consists of 13 residues. CDR3: CSAREKDYQPQHF. CDR3 nucleotides: TGCAGTGCTAGAGAGAAGGATTATCAGCCCCAGCATTTT.

The chain joins TRBV28 to TRBJ1-1; possible D gene TRBD1, 5 bases. The V end was cut by 2 bases, the J end by 7 bases, with 20 bases between. The length of the CDR3 is 16 residues. Germline lookup yields CDR1 MDHEN and CDR2 SYDVKM. The chain's CDR3 is CASSLAGHGRSVEAFF. The CDR3 DNA sequence: TGTGCCAGCAGTTTAGCCGGACACGGACGTTCAGTTGAAGCTTTCTTT.

This clonotype was counted between two and nine times. The chain recombines TRBV20-1 with TRBJ2-3, with 11 nucleotides matching TRBD2. V dropped 5 bases and J dropped 2; count of bases not matched to a gene: 12. CDR1 is DFQATT and CDR2 is SNEGSKA in the germline V gene (reference sequence). This CDR3 comprises 17 residues. The CDR3 DNA reads as TGCAGTGCTTTAAGTCGACTAGCGGGATTCATCACAGATACGCAGTATTTT. It encodes CSALSRLAGFITDTQYF.

CDR3 loop: CASSPQTGGFNSPLHF. The CDR3 DNA is TGTGCCAGCAGCCCCCAGACAGGGGGCTTTAATTCACCCCTCCACTTT. The chain employs TRBV7-2 and TRBJ1-6; 10 bases line up with TRBD1. Unmatched junction bases numbered 7, after V lost 5 bases and J lost 6 bases. Germline lookup yields CDR1 SGHTA and CDR2 FQGNSA. The CDR3 has 16 amino acids.